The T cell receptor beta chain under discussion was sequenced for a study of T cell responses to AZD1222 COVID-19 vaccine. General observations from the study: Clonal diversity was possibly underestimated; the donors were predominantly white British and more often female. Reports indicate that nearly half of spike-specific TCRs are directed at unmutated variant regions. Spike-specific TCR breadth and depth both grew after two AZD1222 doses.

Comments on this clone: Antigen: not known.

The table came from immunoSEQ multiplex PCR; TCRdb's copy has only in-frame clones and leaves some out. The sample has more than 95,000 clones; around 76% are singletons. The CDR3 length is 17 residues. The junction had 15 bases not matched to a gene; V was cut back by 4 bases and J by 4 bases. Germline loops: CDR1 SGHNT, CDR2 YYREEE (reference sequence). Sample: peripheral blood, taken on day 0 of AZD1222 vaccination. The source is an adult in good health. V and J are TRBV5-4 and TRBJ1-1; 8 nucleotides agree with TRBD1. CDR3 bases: TGTGCCAGCAGCCACCGGGACAGGCCCACCACTGGCACTGAAGCTTTCTTT. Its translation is CASSHRDRPTTGTEAFF.